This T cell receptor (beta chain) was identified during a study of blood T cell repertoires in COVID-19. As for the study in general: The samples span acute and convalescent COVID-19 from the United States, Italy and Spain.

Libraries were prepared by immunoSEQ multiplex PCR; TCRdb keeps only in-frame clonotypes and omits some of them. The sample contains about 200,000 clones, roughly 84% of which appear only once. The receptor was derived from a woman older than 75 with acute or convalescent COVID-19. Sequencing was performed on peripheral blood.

The CDR3: CASSPGQGSIWPQHF. In DNA form, the CDR3 reads TGTGCCAGCTCACCAGGACAGGGGAGCATTTGGCCCCAGCATTTT. V and J are TRBV18 and TRBJ1-5; TRBD1 agrees at 9 bases. The CDR3 is made up of 15 amino acids. Per germline, CDR1 KGHSH and CDR2 LQKENI. With 2 bases clipped from V and 9 bases from J, the junction kept 8 bases outside the gene matches.